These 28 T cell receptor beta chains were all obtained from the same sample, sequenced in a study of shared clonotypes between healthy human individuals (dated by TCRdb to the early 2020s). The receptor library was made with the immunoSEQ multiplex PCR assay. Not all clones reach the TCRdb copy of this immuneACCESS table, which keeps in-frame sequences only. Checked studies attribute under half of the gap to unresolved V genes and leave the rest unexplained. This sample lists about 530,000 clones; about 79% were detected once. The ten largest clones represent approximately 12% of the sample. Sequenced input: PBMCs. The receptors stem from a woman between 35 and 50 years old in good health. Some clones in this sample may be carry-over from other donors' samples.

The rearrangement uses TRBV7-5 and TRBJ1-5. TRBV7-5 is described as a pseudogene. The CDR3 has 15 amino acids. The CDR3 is CARSRAGRGNQPQHF. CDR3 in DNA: TGTGCCAGAAGCCGAGCCGGGAGGGGCAATCAGCCCCAGCATTTT.

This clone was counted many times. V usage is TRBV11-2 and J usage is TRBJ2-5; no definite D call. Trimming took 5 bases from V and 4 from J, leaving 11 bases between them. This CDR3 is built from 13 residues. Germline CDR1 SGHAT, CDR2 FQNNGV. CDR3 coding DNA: TGTGCCAGCAGCCCTGGCCCAAGAGAGACCCAGTACTTC. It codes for CASSPGPRETQYF.

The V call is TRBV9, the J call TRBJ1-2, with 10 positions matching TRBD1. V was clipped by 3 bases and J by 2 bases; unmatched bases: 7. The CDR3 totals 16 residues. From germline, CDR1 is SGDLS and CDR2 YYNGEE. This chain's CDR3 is CASSGRGQGRNYGYTF. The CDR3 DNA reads TGTGCCAGCAGCGGCCGGGGACAGGGGAGGAACTATGGCTACACCTTC.

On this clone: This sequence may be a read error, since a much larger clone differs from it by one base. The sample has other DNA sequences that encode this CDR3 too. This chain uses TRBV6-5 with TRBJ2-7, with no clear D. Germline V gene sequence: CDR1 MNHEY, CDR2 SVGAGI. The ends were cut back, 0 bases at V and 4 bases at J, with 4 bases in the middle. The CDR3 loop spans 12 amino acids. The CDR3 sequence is CASSYSPYEQYF. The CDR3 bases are TGTGCCAGCAGTTACTCCCCTTACGAGCAGTACTTC.

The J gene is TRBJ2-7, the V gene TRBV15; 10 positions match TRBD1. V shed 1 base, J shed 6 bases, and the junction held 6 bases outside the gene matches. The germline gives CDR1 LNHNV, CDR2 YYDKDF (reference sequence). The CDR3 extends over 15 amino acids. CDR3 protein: CATSRGGTGVGEQYF. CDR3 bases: TGTGCCACCAGCAGAGGCGGGACAGGGGTCGGCGAGCAGTACTTC. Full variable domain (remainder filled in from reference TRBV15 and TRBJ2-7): DAMVIQNPRYQVTQFGKPVTLSCSQTLNHNVMYWYQQKSSQAPKLLFHYYDKDFNNEADTPDNFQSRRPNTSFCFLDIRSPGLGDTAMYLCATSRGGTGVGEQYFGPGTRLTVT.

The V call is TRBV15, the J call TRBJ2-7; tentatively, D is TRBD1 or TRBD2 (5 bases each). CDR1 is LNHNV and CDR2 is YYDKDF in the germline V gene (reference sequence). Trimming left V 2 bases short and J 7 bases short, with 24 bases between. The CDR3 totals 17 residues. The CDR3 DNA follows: TGTGCCACCAGCAGATGGGGGTTGAGTGACGGCCTAAGGGAGCAGTACTTC. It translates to CATSRWGLSDGLREQYF.

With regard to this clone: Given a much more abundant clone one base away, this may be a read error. CDR3 loop: CSMARDVHSGANVLTF. CDR3 DNA sequence: TGCAGCATGGCTCGGGACGTCCACTCTGGGGCCAACGTCCTGACTTTC. The chain has TRBV29-1 and TRBJ2-6; D is perhaps TRBD1 or TRBD2 (5 bases each). Looked up from germline, CDR1 is SQVTM and CDR2 is ANQGSEA. V was pared by 8 bases and J by 0 bases, with 17 bases between. This CDR3 is 16 amino acids long.

Here the CDR3 DNA reads TGTGCCAGCAGCTTAGTACTTGCAACTAATGAAAAACTGTTTTTT. Residues: CASSLVLATNEKLFF. The gene calls are TRBV7-8 and TRBJ1-4; no firm D call. Germline V gene data show CDR1 as SGHVS and CDR2 as FQNEAQ. V gave up 1 base and J gave up 0 bases, with 6 bases separating them. The CDR3 runs to 15 residues.

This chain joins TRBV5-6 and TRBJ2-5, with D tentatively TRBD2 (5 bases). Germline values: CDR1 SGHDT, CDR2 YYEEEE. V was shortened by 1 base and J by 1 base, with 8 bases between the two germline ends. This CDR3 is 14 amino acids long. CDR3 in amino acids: CASSLTSLQETQYF. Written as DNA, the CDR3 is TGTGCCAGCAGCTTGACTAGTCTCCAAGAGACCCAGTACTTC.

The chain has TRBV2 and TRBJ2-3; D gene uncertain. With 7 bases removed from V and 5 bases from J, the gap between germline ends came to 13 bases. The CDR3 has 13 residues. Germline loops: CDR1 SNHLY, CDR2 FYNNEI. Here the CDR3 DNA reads TGTGCCAGCACCTCGATTCGTTTAGATACGCAGTATTTT. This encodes CASTSIRLDTQYF. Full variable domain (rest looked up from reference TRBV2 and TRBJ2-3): EPEVTQTPSHQVTQMGQEVILRCVPISNHLYFYWYRQILGQKVEFLVSFYNNEISEKSEIFDDQFSVERPDGSNFTLKIRSTKLEDSAMYFCASTSIRLDTQYFGPGTRLTVL.

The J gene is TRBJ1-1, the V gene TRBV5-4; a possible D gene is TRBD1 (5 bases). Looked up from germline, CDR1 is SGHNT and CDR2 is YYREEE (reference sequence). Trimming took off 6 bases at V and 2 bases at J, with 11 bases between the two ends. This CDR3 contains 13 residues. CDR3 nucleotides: TGTGCCAGCACCTTAGGGGCTAACACTGAAGCTTTCTTT. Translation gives CASTLGANTEAFF. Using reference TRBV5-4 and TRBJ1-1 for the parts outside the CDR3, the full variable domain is ETGVTQSPTHLIKTRGQQVTLRCSSQSGHNTVSWYQQALGQGPQFIFQYYREEENGRGNFPPRFSGLQFPNYSSELNVNALELDDSALYLCASTLGANTEAFFGQGTRLTVV.

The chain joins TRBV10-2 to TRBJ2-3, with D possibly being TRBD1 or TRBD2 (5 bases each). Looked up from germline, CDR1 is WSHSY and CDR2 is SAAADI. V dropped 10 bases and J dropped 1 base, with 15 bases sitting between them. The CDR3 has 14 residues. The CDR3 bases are TGCGCCACCAAGACCGGGACGCGCACAGATACGCAGTATTTT. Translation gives CATKTGTRTDTQYF.

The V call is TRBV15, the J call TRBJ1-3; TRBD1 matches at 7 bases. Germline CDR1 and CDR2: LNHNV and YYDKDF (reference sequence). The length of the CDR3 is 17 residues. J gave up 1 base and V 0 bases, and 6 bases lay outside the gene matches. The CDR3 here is CATSRDIGGESGNTIYF. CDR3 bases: TGTGCCACCAGCAGAGATATAGGGGGCGAATCTGGAAACACCATATATTTT.

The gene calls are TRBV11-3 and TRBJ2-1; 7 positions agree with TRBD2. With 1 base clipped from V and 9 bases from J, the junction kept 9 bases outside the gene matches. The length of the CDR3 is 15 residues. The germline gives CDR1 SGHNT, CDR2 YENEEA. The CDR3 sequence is CASSLGAGEVGEQFF. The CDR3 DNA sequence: TGTGCCAGCAGCTTAGGGGCGGGAGAGGTTGGTGAGCAGTTCTTC.

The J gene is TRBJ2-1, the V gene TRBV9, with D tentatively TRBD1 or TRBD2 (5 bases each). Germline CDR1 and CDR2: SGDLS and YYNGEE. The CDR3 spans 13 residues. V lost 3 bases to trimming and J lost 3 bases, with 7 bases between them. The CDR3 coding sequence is TGTGCCAGCAGCGGAGGGGACTACAATGAGCAGTTCTTC. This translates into CASSGGDYNEQFF.

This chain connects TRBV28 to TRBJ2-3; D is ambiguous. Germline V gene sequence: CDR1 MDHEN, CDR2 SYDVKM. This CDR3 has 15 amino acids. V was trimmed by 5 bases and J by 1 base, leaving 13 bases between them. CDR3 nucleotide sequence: TGTGCCAGCAGTACTCCTTCGACTGGCACAGATACGCAGTATTTT. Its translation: CASSTPSTGTDTQYF.

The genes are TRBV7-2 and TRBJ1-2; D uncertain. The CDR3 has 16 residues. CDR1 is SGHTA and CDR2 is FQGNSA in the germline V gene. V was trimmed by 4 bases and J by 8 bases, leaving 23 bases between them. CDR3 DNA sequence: TGTGCCAGCAGCTCCGGTCTAAAGCCCCAAACGTGGGGCTACACCTTC. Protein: CASSSGLKPQTWGYTF.

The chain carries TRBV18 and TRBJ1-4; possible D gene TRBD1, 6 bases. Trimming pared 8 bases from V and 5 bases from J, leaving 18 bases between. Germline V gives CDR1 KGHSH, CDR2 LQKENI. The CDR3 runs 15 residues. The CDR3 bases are TGTGCCAGCGCGCCGTCACAGGGCATAAATGAAAAACTGTTTTTT. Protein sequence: CASAPSQGINEKLFF.

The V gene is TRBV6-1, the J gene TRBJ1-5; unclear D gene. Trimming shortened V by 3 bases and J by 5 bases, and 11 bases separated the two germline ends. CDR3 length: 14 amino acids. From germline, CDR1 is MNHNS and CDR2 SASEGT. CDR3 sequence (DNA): TGTGCCAGCAGTGATTTGACTATGTATCAGCCCCAGCATTTT. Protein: CASSDLTMYQPQHF.

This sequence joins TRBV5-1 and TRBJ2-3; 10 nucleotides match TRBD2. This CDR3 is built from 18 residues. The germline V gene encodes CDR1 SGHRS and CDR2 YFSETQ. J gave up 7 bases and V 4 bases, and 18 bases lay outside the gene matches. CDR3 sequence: CASSPVLNSGRSRYTQYF. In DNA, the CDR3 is TGCGCCAGCAGCCCCGTCCTTAATAGCGGGAGGAGTAGATATACGCAGTATTTT.

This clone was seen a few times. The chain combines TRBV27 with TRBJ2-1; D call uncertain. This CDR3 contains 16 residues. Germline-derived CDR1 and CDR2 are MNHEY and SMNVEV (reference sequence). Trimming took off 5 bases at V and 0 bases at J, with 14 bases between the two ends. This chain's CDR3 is CASSPNRRGSYNEQFF. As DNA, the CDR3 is TGTGCCAGCAGTCCGAATCGACGCGGCTCCTACAATGAGCAGTTCTTC.

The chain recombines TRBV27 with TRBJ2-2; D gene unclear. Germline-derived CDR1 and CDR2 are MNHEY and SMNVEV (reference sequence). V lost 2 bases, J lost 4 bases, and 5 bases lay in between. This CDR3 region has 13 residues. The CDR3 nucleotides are TGTGCCAGCAGTTTAAGGCCCACCGGGGAGCTGTTTTTT. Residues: CASSLRPTGELFF.

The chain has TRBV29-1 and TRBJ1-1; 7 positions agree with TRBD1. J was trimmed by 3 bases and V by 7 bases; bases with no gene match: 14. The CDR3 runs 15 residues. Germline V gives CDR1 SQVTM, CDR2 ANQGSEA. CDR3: CSGALDRAGDTEAFF. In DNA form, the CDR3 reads TGCAGCGGGGCTCTAGACAGGGCGGGAGACACTGAAGCTTTCTTT.

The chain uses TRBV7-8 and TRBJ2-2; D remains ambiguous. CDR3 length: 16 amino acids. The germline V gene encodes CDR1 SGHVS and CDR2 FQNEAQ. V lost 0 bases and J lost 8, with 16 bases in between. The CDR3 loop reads CASSLALTGPTGELFF. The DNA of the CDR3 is TGTGCCAGCAGCTTAGCACTGACCGGGCCCACAGGGGAGCTGTTTTTT.

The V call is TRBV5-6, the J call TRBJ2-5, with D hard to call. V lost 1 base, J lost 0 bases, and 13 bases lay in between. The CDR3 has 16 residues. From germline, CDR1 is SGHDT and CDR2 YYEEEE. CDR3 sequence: CASSLFGWNYQETQYF. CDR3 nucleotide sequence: TGTGCCAGCAGCTTGTTTGGTTGGAACTACCAAGAGACCCAGTACTTC.

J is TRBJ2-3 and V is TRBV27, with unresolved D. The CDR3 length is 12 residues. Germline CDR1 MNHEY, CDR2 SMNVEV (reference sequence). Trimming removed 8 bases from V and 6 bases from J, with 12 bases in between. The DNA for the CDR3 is TGTGCCAGCTTCGCCCGCTGGGATACGCAGTATTTT. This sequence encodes CASFARWDTQYF.

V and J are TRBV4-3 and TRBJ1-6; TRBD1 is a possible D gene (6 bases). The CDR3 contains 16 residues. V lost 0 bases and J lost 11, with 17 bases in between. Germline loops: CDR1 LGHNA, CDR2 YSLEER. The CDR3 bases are TGCGCCAGCAGCCAAGATCAGGCCCAGGGGTGGGCACCCCTCCACTTT. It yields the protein CASSQDQAQGWAPLHF.

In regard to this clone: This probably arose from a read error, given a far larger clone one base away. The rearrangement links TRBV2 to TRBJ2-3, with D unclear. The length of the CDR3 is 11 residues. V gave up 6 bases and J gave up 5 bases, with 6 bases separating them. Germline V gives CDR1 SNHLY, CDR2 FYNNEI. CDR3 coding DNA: TGTGCCAGCAGGTATCGAGATACGCAGTATTTT. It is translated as CASRYRDTQYF.